This T cell receptor (beta chain) was observed in a study of spatial heterogeneity in lung cancer. In the study overall: Detection of beta-chain sequences consistently exceeded that of alpha-chain sequences. Every unique TCR and UMI combination, on average, appeared more than ten times in raw reads.

A distinct unique molecular identifier was carried by each TCR cDNA molecule. TCRdb re-analysed the 5' RACE reads in MiXCR, keeping a single row per CDR3 protein. The sample yields roughly 120,000 distinct CDR3 sequences, 9% to 15% seen once. This clonotype occurred a few times. From germline, CDR1 is SEHNR and CDR2 FQNEAQ (reference sequence). CDR3 length equals 15 residues. Deletions cut 6 bases from V and 1 base from J, with 16 bases between. Time point specified: blood at routine non-recurrence follow-up after resection. From tumor, nontumor lung or frozen PBMC, whole RNA was taken unsorted for sequencing.

This material consisted of PBMCs, taken at follow-up. The chain couples TRBV7-9 to TRBJ2-7; no definite D call. The sequence derives from a male donor with early-stage non-small cell lung cancer. The CDR3 protein is CASSPNSPPSYEQYF. For the CDR3, the DNA is TGTGCCAGCAGTCCTAACAGCCCGCCGTCCTACGAGCAGTACTTC.